The 30 T cell receptor beta chains below come from one sample, sequenced in a study of blood T cell repertoires in COVID-19 (dated by TCRdb to the early 2020s). The library was produced with the immunoSEQ multiplex PCR assay. TCRdb carries this immuneACCESS record with in-frame sequences only. Its versions omit some clonotypes, under half of them owing to an unresolved V gene in the studies checked, with the rest unexplained. The sample table records 120,000 or so clones; about 79% of these occur just once. The leading ten clones occupy more than 15% of the sample. The sequencing input was peripheral blood. Every receptor here comes from an elderly woman with active or convalescent COVID-19.

This chain uses TRBV19 with TRBJ2-1, with 8 bases fitting TRBD1. V lost 4 bases to trimming and J lost 12 bases; unmatched junction nucleotides: 8. CDR1 is LNHDA, CDR2 SQIVND, per germline (reference sequence). This CDR3 has 13 amino acids. The CDR3 here is CASSKDRGIGQFF. The CDR3 nucleotides read TGTGCCAGTAGTAAAGACAGGGGTATCGGGCAGTTCTTC.

The J gene is TRBJ1-1, the V gene TRBV2; 8 positions match TRBD1. Germline-derived CDR1 and CDR2 are SNHLY and FYNNEI. V shed 5 bases, J shed 6 bases, and the junction held 11 bases outside the gene matches. This CDR3 region has 15 residues. The CDR3 DNA is TGTGCCAGCAGTTTAACAACAGGGGGGCTATCTGAAGCTTTCTTT. It codes for CASSLTTGGLSEAFF.

The DNA of the CDR3 is TGTGCCAGCAGTGAACTGGGACAGGGGCACACTGAAGCTTTCTTT. This gives the protein CASSELGQGHTEAFF. The chain uses TRBV25-1 and TRBJ1-1; 10 bases agree with TRBD1. Unmatched junction bases numbered 3, after V lost 2 bases and J lost 3 bases. Germline CDR1 is MGHDK and CDR2 is SYGVNS. The CDR3 is 15 amino acids.

The chain carries TRBV6-2 or TRBV6-3 and TRBJ1-6; D is possibly TRBD1 (6 bases). Germline lookup yields CDR1 MNHEY and CDR2 SVGEGT. V was shortened by 5 bases and J by 9 bases, with 8 bases between the two germline ends. The CDR3 runs 12 residues. CDR3 loop: CASSLQGSPLHF. The CDR3 DNA sequence: TGTGCCAGCAGTCTACAGGGTTCACCCCTCCACTTT.

This chain links TRBV3-1 (or the pseudogene TRBV3-2) with TRBJ1-3, with D unclear. The CDR3 consists of 15 residues. Germline CDR1 LGHDT, CDR2 YNNKEL (reference sequence). V lost 1 base, J lost 2 bases, and 9 bases lay in between. The CDR3 DNA is TGTGCCAGCAGCCAAGTGCCCGGGGCTGGAAACACCATATATTTT. Encoded protein: CASSQVPGAGNTIYF.

This chain uses TRBV3-1 (or the pseudogene TRBV3-2) with TRBJ1-4, with 9 nucleotides matching TRBD1. Germline lookup yields CDR1 LGHDT and CDR2 YNNKEL (reference sequence). The CDR3 loop spans 20 amino acids. Germline trimming cut 0 bases from V and 3 bases from J; bases unmatched to any gene: 14. The CDR3 region is CASSQDRDGTGFFANEKLFF. The CDR3 bases are TGTGCCAGCAGCCAAGACCGCGATGGGACAGGGTTTTTTGCTAATGAAAAACTGTTTTTT.

The CDR3 DNA follows: TGTGCCAGCAGTCCACCAACCGGGACAGGGGAAAACGAGCAGTACTTC. Translated, it gives CASSPPTGTGENEQYF. This sequence joins TRBV27 and TRBJ2-7; TRBD1 matches 10 bases. CDR1 and CDR2 from the germline V gene are MNHEY and SMNVEV (reference sequence). With V trimmed by 5 bases and J by 5 bases, 12 bases remained unmatched. The length of the CDR3 is 16 residues.

This chain joins TRBV18 and TRBJ1-2; no reliable D call. Germline V gives CDR1 KGHSH, CDR2 LQKENI. Deletions cut 2 bases from V and 2 bases from J, with 6 bases between. This CDR3 region has 13 residues. CDR3 protein: CASSPAANYGYTF. CDR3 DNA: TGTGCCAGCTCACCAGCAGCGAACTATGGCTACACCTTC.

The genes are TRBV7-4 and TRBJ1-3; D unclear. This CDR3 has 13 residues. The ends were cut back, 5 bases at V and 3 bases at J, with 8 bases in the middle. Germline V gene lookup returns CDR1 SGHVT and CDR2 SQSDAQ. CDR3 sequence reads: CASSTLYGNTIYF. In DNA form, the CDR3 reads TGTGCCAGCAGCACCCTCTATGGAAACACCATATATTTT.

The chain employs TRBV18 and TRBJ1-3; 12 nucleotides line up with TRBD1. From germline, CDR1 is KGHSH and CDR2 LQKENI. The CDR3 sequence is 15 residues long. V lost 3 bases to trimming and J lost 8 bases; unmatched junction nucleotides: 5. The CDR3 DNA is TGTGCCAGCTCACCCGGGACAGGGGGCCGGGACACCATATATTTT. It specifies CASSPGTGGRDTIYF.

This chain links TRBV13 with TRBJ2-7, with 9 bases that match TRBD2. The length of the CDR3 is 14 residues. Germline V CDR1 and CDR2: PRHDT, FYEKMQ (reference sequence). V shed 2 bases, J shed 4 bases, and the junction held 3 bases outside the gene matches. The CDR3: CASSLSGRNYEQYF. CDR3 DNA sequence: TGTGCCAGCAGCTTAAGCGGGAGGAATTACGAGCAGTACTTC.

This chain joins TRBV2 and TRBJ2-3; 8 bases match TRBD2. The CDR3 runs to 16 residues. Germline CDR1 is SNHLY and CDR2 is FYNNEI. V lost 4 bases and J lost 5; bases outside the gene matches: 11. CDR3 bases: TGTGCCAGCAGTGGCCCGACTAGCGCTTTTCGAGATACGCAGTATTTT. This sequence encodes CASSGPTSAFRDTQYF. The whole variable domain, filled in from reference TRBV2 and TRBJ2-3, reads EPEVTQTPSHQVTQMGQEVILRCVPISNHLYFYWYRQILGQKVEFLVSFYNNEISEKSEIFDDQFSVERPDGSNFTLKIRSTKLEDSAMYFCASSGPTSAFRDTQYFGPGTRLTVL.

This clone occurred a few times. The chain has TRBV4-2 and TRBJ2-7; 10 bases match TRBD1. The trim removed 3 bases at V and 3 bases at J, leaving 5 bases unmatched. The CDR3 length is 15 residues. Germline CDR1 is LGHNA and CDR2 is YNFKEQ. The CDR3 reads CASSQPGQGNYEQYF. CDR3 coding DNA: TGTGCCAGCAGCCAGCCGGGACAGGGGAACTACGAGCAGTACTTC.

This clone has only a few counts. The sample contains more than one DNA sequence encoding this CDR3. The rearrangement uses TRBV7-3 and TRBJ1-1; 7 nucleotides line up with TRBD1. Germline CDR1 and CDR2: SGHTA and FQGTGA. The CDR3 length is 14 residues. V lost 3 bases, J lost 1 base, and 2 bases stayed unmatched. This chain's CDR3 is CASSLTGRNTEAFF. The DNA for the CDR3 is TGTGCCAGCAGCTTGACAGGGCGGAACACTGAAGCTTTCTTT.

V usage is TRBV21-1 and J usage is TRBJ1-5. TRBV21-1 is a recognized pseudogene. CDR3 length: 14 residues. CDR3 region: CASSEGNSNQPQHF. CDR3 sequence (DNA): TGTGCCAGCAGCGAGGGTAATAGCAATCAGCCCCAGCATTTT.

The chain uses TRBV5-1 and TRBJ2-1, with 7 bases fitting TRBD2. V was clipped by 4 bases and J by 9 bases; unmatched bases: 13. This CDR3 region has 15 residues. From germline, CDR1 is SGHRS and CDR2 YFSETQ. CDR3 sequence (DNA): TGCGCCAGCAGCGATCCGTACGGGAGGACGGCTGAGCAGTTCTTC. Translation: CASSDPYGRTAEQFF.

In this sample, this clone turned up once. The chain is built from TRBV7-6 and TRBJ2-2; 14 bases align to TRBD2. The germline V gene encodes CDR1 SGHVS and CDR2 FNYEAQ. The CDR3 runs to 20 residues. Trimming cost V 5 bases and J 4 bases; bases outside gene matches: 15. The CDR3 reads CASSAPGLAGENLFTGELFF. The DNA for the CDR3 is TGTGCCAGCAGCGCACCGGGACTAGCGGGAGAAAATCTTTTCACCGGGGAGCTGTTTTTT.

To note about this clone: Other nucleotide sequences from this sample produce the same CDR3. The chain employs TRBV5-1 and TRBJ2-7; possibly TRBD2 for D (7 bases). Germline CDR1 SGHRS, CDR2 YFSETQ. The CDR3 is made up of 16 amino acids. The V end was cut by 0 bases, the J end by 5 bases, with 18 bases between. The CDR3 coding sequence is TGCGCCAGCAGCTTGGAGAGGGGGGGTCTCGGGAACGAGCAGTACTTC. This codes for CASSLERGGLGNEQYF.

The J gene is TRBJ2-5, the V gene TRBV11-3; 12 nucleotides line up with TRBD1. Germline values: CDR1 SGHNT, CDR2 YENEEA. Unmatched junction bases numbered 4, after V lost 3 bases and J lost 5 bases. The CDR3 length is 15 residues. CDR3 coding DNA: TGTGCCAGCAGCTTGGGGACAGGGGGCCATGAGACCCAGTACTTC. Translation: CASSLGTGGHETQYF.

The chain is built from TRBV11-3 and TRBJ2-2, with 7 bases aligning to TRBD1. The CDR3 runs 19 residues. Germline V CDR1 and CDR2: SGHNT, YENEEA. With 5 bases clipped from V and 0 bases from J, the junction kept 15 bases outside the gene matches. The CDR3 sequence: CASSNTHWDSPANTGELFF. CDR3 coding DNA: TGTGCCAGCAGCAACACCCACTGGGACAGCCCGGCGAACACCGGGGAGCTGTTTTTT. Looking up the rest from reference TRBV11-3 and TRBJ2-2 gives the full variable domain: EAGVVQSPRYKIIEKKQPVAFWCNPISGHNTLYWYLQNLGQGPELLIRYENEEAVDDSQLPKDRFSAERLKGVDSTLKIQPAELGDSAVYLCASSNTHWDSPANTGELFFGEGSRLTVL.

This clone was recorded only once. V and J are TRBV19 and TRBJ2-6; TRBD1 might be the D (6 bases). The length of the CDR3 is 18 residues. CDR1 is LNHDA, CDR2 SQIVND, per germline (reference sequence). V lost 7 bases to trimming and J lost 2 bases, with 21 bases between them. CDR3 protein: CASTLAGTAGAGANVLTF. CDR3 bases: TGTGCCAGTACCCTGGCGGGCACGGCAGGGGCTGGGGCCAACGTCCTGACTTTC.

The V gene is TRBV3-1 (or the pseudogene TRBV3-2), the J gene TRBJ2-7, with D perhaps TRBD1 (5 bases). The CDR3 contains 14 residues. Germline V gene lookup returns CDR1 LGHDT and CDR2 YNNKEL (reference sequence). Trimming took off 6 bases at V and 7 bases at J, with 19 bases between the two ends. The DNA of the CDR3 is TGTGCCAGCAGTCTAGGGGCCTCTGGGGATGAGCAGTACTTC. It is translated as CASSLGASGDEQYF.

The rearrangement uses TRBV12-3 or TRBV12-4 and TRBJ2-1, with TRBD1 identical over 7 bases. There are 13 residues in the CDR3. Trimming took 6 bases from V and 2 from J; bases not matched to a gene: 1. The CDR3 DNA is TGTGCCAGCAGGACAGGGCCCTACAATGAGCAGTTCTTC. Translation: CASRTGPYNEQFF.

This clone was seen many times. V is TRBV5-1 and J is TRBJ1-4, with D perhaps matching TRBD1 (5 bases). This CDR3 is built from 13 residues. Germline lookup yields CDR1 SGHRS and CDR2 YFSETQ. V lost 6 bases, J lost 3 bases, and 9 bases lay in between. The CDR3 nucleotides are TGCGCCAGCACCCGGGACTCTAATGAAAAACTGTTTTTT. Encoded protein: CASTRDSNEKLFF.

V gene TRBV28 combines with J gene TRBJ2-7, with 14 bases that match TRBD2. CDR3 length: 17 residues. The ends lost 2 bases at V and 6 bases at J; junction bases unmatched: 9. Germline-derived CDR1 and CDR2 are MDHEN and SYDVKM. DNA of the CDR3: TGTGCCAGCAGTTTACGGTTGGGACTAGCGGGAGCTGGCGAGCAGTACTTC. It yields the protein CASSLRLGLAGAGEQYF.

This sequence joins TRBV6-5 and TRBJ2-7; 12 nucleotides match TRBD1. V gave up 8 bases and J gave up 5 bases; unmatched junction bases: 7. Germline V lookup: CDR1 MNHEY, CDR2 SVGAGI. The CDR3 is made up of 14 amino acids. CDR3 nucleotides: TGTGCCAGCGGAACCGGGACAGGGGGCCACGAGCAGTACTTC. It specifies CASGTGTGGHEQYF.

This chain joins TRBV5-8 and TRBJ2-7, with D possibly matching TRBD1 (5 bases). Germline lookup yields CDR1 SGHTS and CDR2 YDEGEE. The germline V and J ends were trimmed by 4 bases and 8 bases, with 19 bases remaining between them. This CDR3 region has 14 residues. The CDR3 loop is CASSGAVTGRKQYF. CDR3 sequence (DNA): TGTGCCAGCAGCGGGGCGGTAACGGGTCGTAAGCAGTACTTC.

This clone was seen a few times. The chain couples TRBV7-8 to TRBJ2-5, with D uncertain. Trimming stripped 5 bases from V and 7 bases from J, with 8 bases between. The length of the CDR3 is 11 residues. Looked up from germline, CDR1 is SGHVS and CDR2 is FQNEAQ. The chain's CDR3 is CASSLLVTQYF. The CDR3 nucleotides read TGTGCCAGCAGCCTACTGGTGACCCAGTACTTC.

This clone has a handful of counts. V is TRBV5-5 and J is TRBJ2-3; 11 bases align to TRBD2. The V segment lost 5 bases and the J segment 4 bases; nucleotides outside the gene matches: 9. This CDR3 has 16 amino acids. Germline values: CDR1 SGHKS, CDR2 YYEKEE (reference sequence). The CDR3: CASSFYSGREADTQYF. The DNA for the CDR3 is TGTGCCAGCAGTTTCTATAGCGGGAGGGAGGCAGATACGCAGTATTTT.

The chain has TRBV7-6 and TRBJ2-7; a possible D gene is TRBD2 (5 bases). CDR1 is SGHVS, CDR2 FNYEAQ, per germline. The CDR3 sequence is 15 residues long. Trimming left V 5 bases short and J 0 bases short, with 14 bases between. This CDR3 reads CASSPSWAGSYEQYF. The DNA of the CDR3 is TGTGCCAGCAGCCCGAGTTGGGCGGGCTCCTACGAGCAGTACTTC.